The 11 T cell receptor beta chains below come from one sample, sequenced in a study of blood T cell repertoires in COVID-19. Generated by immunoSEQ multiplex PCR, the TCRdb table keeps only in-frame clones and is missing some. In the table there are under 250,000 clones, approximately 91% of which are singletons. Specimen: peripheral blood. The source is a man between 25 and 39 years old with COVID-19, enrolled during active disease.

For this clone: Germline and junction disagree at one end, which may indicate a read error. The sample carries other DNA sequences with the same CDR3. The V call is TRBV6-2 or TRBV6-3, the J call TRBJ1-2; 7 bases align to TRBD1. The CDR3 is made up of 14 amino acids. Germline-derived CDR1 and CDR2 are MNHEY and SVGEGT. The CDR3: CASSYPGTVRGYTF. CDR3 DNA: TGTGCCAGCAGTTACCCCGGGACAGTCCGTGGCTACACTTTC.

V gene TRBV5-6 combines with J gene TRBJ1-1; D is undetermined. This CDR3 comprises 13 residues. V was cut by 0 bases and J by 1 base, with 4 bases left in between. From germline, CDR1 is SGHDT and CDR2 YYEEEE. The CDR3 spells CASSLGRNTEAFF. The CDR3 DNA reads as TGTGCCAGCAGCTTGGGTCGGAACACTGAAGCTTTCTTT.

The CDR3 is CASGQGMDYGYTF. The CDR3 bases are TGTGCCAGCGGACAGGGGATGGACTATGGCTACACCTTC. The gene calls are TRBV7-2 and TRBJ1-2; TRBD1 agrees at 9 bases. With 8 bases clipped from V and 3 bases from J, the junction kept 4 bases outside the gene matches. Germline CDR1 is SGHTA and CDR2 is FQGNSA. This CDR3 spans 13 amino acids.

The rearrangement uses TRBV10-3 and TRBJ2-7, with D unclear. Germline V gene data show CDR1 as ENHRY and CDR2 as SYGVKD. V was trimmed by 3 bases and J by 1 base, leaving 10 bases between them. The CDR3 has 14 residues. The CDR3: CAISDSDGSYEQYF. In nucleotides, the CDR3 is TGTGCCATCAGTGACAGCGACGGTTCCTACGAGCAGTACTTC.

This chain connects TRBV4-1 to TRBJ2-5; D unclear. The CDR3 has 14 amino acids. The V end was cut by 4 bases, the J end by 2 bases, with 11 bases between. The germline CDR1 and CDR2 sequences are MGHRA and YSYEKL. The DNA for the CDR3 is TGCGCCAGCAGCCCGGTAGAGGCACAAGAGACCCAGTACTTC. Translation: CASSPVEAQETQYF.

V is TRBV11-2 and J is TRBJ2-1, with 15 bases matching TRBD2. The trim removed 2 bases at V and 6 bases at J, leaving 2 bases unmatched. The CDR3 sequence is 16 residues long. In germline, CDR1 is SGHAT, CDR2 FQNNGV. CDR3: CASSLRTSGGANEQFF. CDR3 nucleotide sequence: TGTGCCAGCAGCTTAAGGACTAGCGGGGGGGCCAATGAGCAGTTCTTC.

J is TRBJ2-7 and V is TRBV11-2, with TRBD1 matching 11 bases. CDR1 is SGHAT, CDR2 FQNNGV, per germline. The J segment lost 3 bases and the V segment lost 6 bases, leaving 4 bases of the junction unmatched. This CDR3 comprises 14 residues. The CDR3 loop is CASRWTGGSYEQYF. The CDR3 DNA sequence: TGTGCCAGCAGATGGACAGGGGGCAGCTACGAGCAGTACTTC.

The V and J genes are TRBV5-4 and TRBJ2-3; 16 bases map to TRBD2. This CDR3 has 19 residues. The germline gives CDR1 SGHNT, CDR2 YYREEE (reference sequence). The V gene end was trimmed by 4 bases and the J gene end by 1 base; junction bases not matched to a gene: 9. The DNA of the CDR3 is TGTGCCAGCAGCGCCAGCGGGACTAGCGGGGGGGGCGGCACAGATACGCAGTATTTT. Its translation is CASSASGTSGGGGTDTQYF.

This CDR3 reads CATSRRAGEQYF. CDR3 DNA: TGTGCCACCAGCCGCAGGGCAGGTGAGCAGTACTTC. The chain couples TRBV15 to TRBJ2-7; weak D call: TRBD1 (5 bases). V lost 5 bases, J lost 7 bases, and 12 bases lay in between. Germline values: CDR1 LNHNV, CDR2 YYDKDF (reference sequence). The CDR3 runs to 12 residues.

The CDR3 sequence is CASSQTVISGNTIYF. CDR3 sequence (DNA): TGTGCCAGTAGTCAGACAGTGATCTCTGGAAACACCATATATTTT. The chain couples TRBV19 to TRBJ1-3; tentatively, D is TRBD1 (5 bases). The germline V gene encodes CDR1 LNHDA and CDR2 SQIVND (reference sequence). The CDR3 length is 15 residues. Trimming shortened V by 5 bases and J by 0 bases, and 11 bases separated the two germline ends.

The CDR3 bases are TGTGCCAGCAGCTTAGCGGTCGGGGTCTCCTACGAGCAGTACTTC. Protein sequence: CASSLAVGVSYEQYF. This chain uses TRBV7-9 with TRBJ2-7; D possibly corresponds to TRBD2 (5 bases). Germline V gene lookup returns CDR1 SEHNR and CDR2 FQNEAQ (reference sequence). With 0 bases removed from V and 0 bases from J, the gap between germline ends came to 9 bases. There are 15 residues in the CDR3.